This T cell receptor (beta chain) was recovered during a study of cytotoxic CD8 clonotypes in ibrutinib-treated CLL. From germline, CDR1 is SEHNR and CDR2 FQNEAQ (reference sequence). This CDR3 has 14 amino acids. Depths of 1 in 200,000 to 1 in 1 million T cells were the sequencing target. The repertoire was sequenced with immunoSEQ multiplex PCR; TCRdb's copy has only in-frame clones and lacks some. The sample holds about 160,000 clones; about 80% are singletons and the top ten take around 2.1%. A word on this clone: Mismatch with germline at one junction end may stem from a read error.

Sequencing was performed on PBMCs, taken after 12 months of ibrutinib treatment. The receptor was isolated from a human donor with chronic lymphocytic leukemia. The chain recombines TRBV7-9 with TRBJ2-7; perhaps TRBD1 as D (5 bases). Here the CDR3 DNA reads TGTGCCAGCAACTTAGCCAGTCAGGGAAACGAGCAGTACTTC. This codes for CASNLASQGNEQYF.